What follows are 18 T cell receptor beta chains derived from one specimen sequenced in a study of cytomegalovirus exposure and HLA in healthy donors. PCR was performed using 60 Vbeta and 13 Jbeta primers. Sequencing was performed with immunoSEQ multiplex PCR; in TCRdb, only in-frame clones are kept and a portion is missing. This sample carries roughly 160,000 clones, less than 85% of them seen once, and the ten largest clones take 4.3%. Specimen: PBMCs. All receptors derive from a man aged 40-55 years in good health and CMV-seronegative.

This clone has just a few counts. The chain couples TRBV12-5 to TRBJ1-1; 7 bases are shared with TRBD1. The germline V gene has CDR1 LGHNT and CDR2 FRNRAP. The CDR3 sequence is 16 residues long. J lost 8 bases, V lost 0 bases, and 12 bases had no gene match. Written as DNA, the CDR3 is TGTGCTAGTGGTTTGGTACGACCAGGGGGTTGGGTGGAAGCTTTCTTT. The encoded protein is CASGLVRPGGWVEAFF.

The genes are TRBV10-3 and TRBJ1-1, with D possibly TRBD1 on 6 matching bases. Germline CDR1 and CDR2: ENHRY and SYGVKD. V was shortened by 4 bases and J by 1 base, with 10 bases between the two germline ends. The length of the CDR3 is 14 residues. As DNA, the CDR3 is TGTGCCATCAGTGCGGCAGGGGAGAACACTGAAGCTTTCTTT. Amino acid sequence: CAISAAGENTEAFF.

This chain connects TRBV9 to TRBJ1-5; D unclear. This CDR3 is built from 17 residues. V was trimmed by 0 bases and J by 4 bases, leaving 17 bases between them. Germline values: CDR1 SGDLS, CDR2 YYNGEE. In DNA form, the CDR3 reads TGTGCCAGCAGCGTAGACCGGGGTAACAGAAAAAATCAGCCCCAGCATTTT. Its protein product is CASSVDRGNRKNQPQHF.

The chain recombines TRBV5-1 with TRBJ1-5; D not resolved. V gave up 4 bases and J gave up 6 bases, with 11 bases separating them. The germline V gene encodes CDR1 SGHRS and CDR2 YFSETQ. The CDR3 spans 13 residues. The DNA of the CDR3 is TGCGCCAGCAGCACCAGACTGGGTCAGCCCCAGCATTTT. Residues: CASSTRLGQPQHF. Looking up the rest from reference TRBV5-1 and TRBJ1-5 gives the full variable domain: KAGVTQTPRYLIKTRGQQVTLSCSPISGHRSVSWYQQTPGQGLQFLFEYFSETQRNKGNFPGRFSGRQFSNSRSEMNVSTLELGDSALYLCASSTRLGQPQHFGDGTRLSIL.

V is TRBV10-3 and J is TRBJ2-2, with TRBD1 matching over 9 bases. Germline V CDR1 and CDR2: ENHRY, SYGVKD. The J segment lost 5 bases and the V segment lost 10 bases, leaving 14 bases of the junction unmatched. There are 16 residues in the CDR3. CDR3 bases: TGTGCCACCAAGACTCCGGGACAGGGTTGGACCGGGGAGCTGTTTTTT. Translation gives CATKTPGQGWTGELFF.

V and J are TRBV2 and TRBJ1-1, with 7 nucleotides matching TRBD1. The CDR3 spans 12 residues. The V gene's germline CDR1 is SNHLY and CDR2 FYNNEI. Trimming took 6 bases from V and 8 from J; bases not matched to a gene: 6. The CDR3 sequence is CASRMGQLEAFF. In DNA, the CDR3 is TGTGCCAGCAGAATGGGACAGCTGGAAGCTTTCTTT.

The V call is TRBV4-1, the J call TRBJ2-3, with no clear D. With 0 bases removed from V and 2 bases from J, the gap between germline ends came to 15 bases. There are 17 residues in the CDR3. Germline V gene lookup returns CDR1 MGHRA and CDR2 YSYEKL. Here the CDR3 DNA reads TGCGCCAGCAGCCAAGAGTCACCCCGAAGACTCACAGATACGCAGTATTTT. It encodes CASSQESPRRLTDTQYF.

This rearrangement joins TRBV28 to TRBJ1-5; TRBD1 matches 7 bases. The CDR3 loop spans 14 amino acids. CDR1 MDHEN and CDR2 SYDVKM come from the germline V gene. Trimming at V came to 5 bases and at J to 3 bases, leaving 4 bases not matched to a gene. The CDR3 nucleotides read TGTGCCAGCAGTCCCGGGACAGCCAATCAGCCCCAGCATTTT. Translating it yields CASSPGTANQPQHF.

The chain is built from TRBV27 and TRBJ2-1, with 14 bases identical to TRBD2. This CDR3 has 18 amino acids. V lost 5 bases, J lost 2 bases, and 8 bases stayed unmatched. Germline values: CDR1 MNHEY, CDR2 SMNVEV (reference sequence). CDR3 amino acids: CASSLRTSGGPPYNEQFF. In DNA form, the CDR3 reads TGTGCCAGCAGTCTTAGGACTAGCGGGGGGCCACCCTACAATGAGCAGTTCTTC.

This clone was seen a single time. V is TRBV6-6 and J is TRBJ2-5; weak D call: TRBD2 (6 bases). Looked up from germline, CDR1 is MNHNY and CDR2 is SVGAGI (reference sequence). Trimming pared 4 bases from V and 5 bases from J, leaving 11 bases between. CDR3 length: 13 residues. The CDR3 nucleotides are TGTGCCAGCAGTTCGGGGGTTGCTGAGACCCAGTACTTC. Protein: CASSSGVAETQYF.

The chain uses TRBV2 and TRBJ1-2, with a weak D call TRBD1 (6 bases). Germline loops: CDR1 SNHLY, CDR2 FYNNEI. Between the trimmed V and J ends, which lost 10 bases and 2 bases, there was a span of 14 bases. This CDR3 has 13 residues. DNA of the CDR3: TGTGCCACCAGAGACAGGACCAACTATGGCTACACCTTC. Translating it yields CATRDRTNYGYTF. The entire variable domain, with the rest obtained from reference TRBV2 and TRBJ1-2, is as follows: EPEVTQTPSHQVTQMGQEVILRCVPISNHLYFYWYRQILGQKVEFLVSFYNNEISEKSEIFDDQFSVERPDGSNFTLKIRSTKLEDSAMYFCATRDRTNYGYTFGSGTRLTVV.

CDR3 sequence (DNA): TGTGCCAGCAAAGGCGGGGGGATTGAGGAGCAGTACTTC. This sequence encodes CASKGGGIEEQYF. V is TRBV2 and J is TRBJ2-7; 8 bases are shared with TRBD2. The CDR3 runs to 13 residues. The germline CDR1 and CDR2 sequences are SNHLY and FYNNEI. The trim removed 7 bases at V and 7 bases at J, leaving 9 bases unmatched. Full variable domain (rest looked up from reference TRBV2 and TRBJ2-7): EPEVTQTPSHQVTQMGQEVILRCVPISNHLYFYWYRQILGQKVEFLVSFYNNEISEKSEIFDDQFSVERPDGSNFTLKIRSTKLEDSAMYFCASKGGGIEEQYFGPGTRLTVT.

V is TRBV2 and J is TRBJ2-7; 7 bases fit TRBD2. Trimming cost V 10 bases and J 4 bases; bases outside gene matches: 10. Germline V gives CDR1 SNHLY, CDR2 FYNNEI. The CDR3 is 13 amino acids. CDR3: CAIPRTRPYEQYF. The CDR3 DNA is TGTGCCATTCCGCGGACTAGACCATACGAGCAGTACTTC.

This clone has a handful of counts. The V call is TRBV2, the J call TRBJ1-4; perhaps TRBD1 as D (5 bases). Germline values: CDR1 SNHLY, CDR2 FYNNEI. V was trimmed by 6 bases and J by 8 bases, leaving 19 bases between them. CDR3 length: 15 amino acids. The CDR3 nucleotides are TGTGCCAGCAGGGACTACGGACGTGGGGGGGAAAAACTGTTTTTT. As protein: CASRDYGRGGEKLFF.

V usage is TRBV5-1 and J usage is TRBJ2-7; D is uncertain. Germline V gene lookup returns CDR1 SGHRS and CDR2 YFSETQ. Between the trimmed V and J ends, which lost 0 bases and 0 bases, there was a span of 7 bases. The length of the CDR3 is 14 residues. This CDR3 is CASSLDGGSYEQYF. The CDR3 nucleotides are TGCGCCAGCAGCTTGGACGGCGGCTCCTACGAGCAGTACTTC.

This clone was observed a few times. This sample includes further DNA sequences coding for the same CDR3. The V and J genes are TRBV15 and TRBJ2-1, with 7 bases that match TRBD1. The V gene's germline CDR1 is LNHNV and CDR2 YYDKDF (reference sequence). The CDR3 has 14 amino acids. J lost 5 bases, V lost 1 base, and 2 bases had no gene match. The CDR3 spells CATSRGQGDNEQFF. The DNA of the CDR3 is TGTGCCACCAGCAGAGGACAGGGAGACAATGAGCAGTTCTTC.

The genes are TRBV6-1 and TRBJ1-3; D uncertain. Germline CDR1 is MNHNS and CDR2 is SASEGT. The CDR3 is 15 residues long. Trimming took 3 bases from V and 0 from J, leaving 9 bases between them. CDR3: CASSDLRPSGNTIYF. The CDR3 DNA follows: TGTGCCAGCAGTGATCTTCGTCCCTCTGGAAACACCATATATTTT.

This clone was picked up a small number of times. The chain links TRBV13 to TRBJ1-1; D possibly corresponds to TRBD1 (5 bases). The CDR3 has 13 residues. V shed 8 bases and J shed 5 bases, with 15 bases lying between them. Per the germline V gene, CDR1 is PRHDT and CDR2 is FYEKMQ (reference sequence). The CDR3 protein is CASGRGGGTEAFF. CDR3 DNA: TGTGCCAGCGGGCGGGGGGGAGGTACTGAAGCTTTCTTT. Looking up the rest from reference TRBV13 and TRBJ1-1 gives the full variable domain: AAGVIQSPRHLIKEKRETATLKCYPIPRHDTVYWYQQGPGQDPQFLISFYEKMQSDKGSIPDRFSAQQFSDYHSELNMSSLELGDSALYFCASGRGGGTEAFFGQGTRLTVV.